These 22 T cell receptor beta chains were all obtained from the same sample, sequenced in a study of early T cells in non-severe SARS-CoV-2 infection. TCRdb re-analysed the 5' RACE reads in MiXCR, keeping a single row per CDR3 protein. The repertoire includes about 84,000 distinct CDR3 sequences, 9% to 13% of them detected once, and about 2.6% sits in the top ten. The specimen sequenced was whole blood. All receptors come from an adult who was a healthcare worker with PCR-confirmed SARS-CoV-2 infection or an uninfected control (not recorded which).

This clonotype has a count of ten or more. V and J are TRBV20-1 and TRBJ1-6, with unresolved D. Trimming removed 0 bases from V and 0 bases from J, with 9 bases in between. The CDR3 runs 16 residues. Germline V gives CDR1 DFQATT, CDR2 SNEGSKA (reference sequence). CDR3 sequence reads: CSARERTSSYNSPLHF. DNA for the CDR3: TGCAGTGCTAGAGAGAGGACTAGCTCCTATAATTCACCCCTCCACTTT.

This clonotype was observed a few times. The CDR3 loop is CAISEDLISNQPQHF. The CDR3 DNA sequence: TGTGCCATCAGTGAGGACCTCATTAGCAATCAGCCCCAGCATTTT. The J gene is TRBJ1-5, the V gene TRBV10-3; no clear D. The V end lost 2 bases, the J end lost 0 bases, and 8 bases lay between the germline ends. The CDR3 contains 15 residues. CDR1 is ENHRY and CDR2 is SYGVKD in the germline V gene.

This clonotype was seen at least ten times. The genes are TRBV9 and TRBJ2-7; possible D gene TRBD2, 6 bases. Germline CDR1 SGDLS, CDR2 YYNGEE. The CDR3 contains 14 residues. V lost 4 bases, J lost 5 bases, and 16 bases lay in between. Written as DNA, the CDR3 is TGTGCCAGCAGCCCATCGGGGGTTATTCACGAGCAGTACTTC. It encodes CASSPSGVIHEQYF.

This clonotype was seen a few times. This chain links TRBV6-2 or TRBV6-3 with TRBJ1-5, with D maybe TRBD1 (5 bases). The CDR3 is 12 amino acids. Germline V lookup: CDR1 MNHEY, CDR2 SVGEGT. V was trimmed by 8 bases and J by 5 bases, leaving 10 bases between them. CDR3 sequence reads: CASETGHQPQHF. The CDR3 DNA follows: TGTGCCAGCGAAACGGGGCATCAGCCCCAGCATTTT.

This clonotype has ten or more counts. This sequence joins TRBV7-6 and TRBJ2-1; 12 bases agree with TRBD2. The CDR3 loop spans 17 amino acids. The V gene's germline CDR1 is SGHVS and CDR2 FNYEAQ. V lost 0 bases to trimming and J lost 6 bases; unmatched junction nucleotides: 6. The CDR3, as DNA: TGTGCCAGCAGCTTAGCCCCTAGCGGGAGGGCAGGCAATGAGCAGTTCTTC. It encodes CASSLAPSGRAGNEQFF.

The chain joins TRBV12-3 or TRBV12-4 to TRBJ1-1; D is undetermined. V shed 8 bases and J shed 0 bases, with 16 bases lying between them. The CDR3 consists of 15 residues. The CDR3 DNA reads TGTGCCAGCGCGTTCCATTCGGGTCTGAACACTGAAGCTTTCTTT. Its translation is CASAFHSGLNTEAFF.

This clonotype was observed at least ten times. The CDR3 DNA is TGTGCCAGCAGTTACTCGAGAGTTCCCCAGAAGGGGGCAACCCTCGAGCAGTACTTC. This codes for CASSYSRVPQKGATLEQYF. The V and J genes are TRBV6-5 and TRBJ2-7, with TRBD1 matching over 7 bases. CDR3 size: 19 residues. Germline-derived CDR1 and CDR2 are MNHEY and SVGAGI. Losses at the gene ends were 0 bases for V and 6 bases for J; bases not matched to a gene: 20.

A note on this clonotype: A clone one base away is much larger, so this may be a read error. V and J are TRBV28 and TRBJ2-7; 7 positions match TRBD2. This CDR3 is built from 13 residues. Looked up from germline, CDR1 is MDHEN and CDR2 is SYDVKM. The CDR3 region has the DNA TGTACCAGCAGTTCCCCGCGGGGGTCCGTCCAGTACTTC. Its translation: CTSSSPRGSVQYF.

This clonotype was recorded at least ten times. The gene calls are TRBV27 and TRBJ1-1; D ambiguous. V gave up 6 bases and J gave up 0 bases, with 17 bases separating them. Germline V gene sequence: CDR1 MNHEY, CDR2 SMNVEV (reference sequence). The CDR3 length is 16 residues. CDR3 DNA sequence: TGTGCCAGCAGCCAGGCTTTCTATGGGATGAACACTGAAGCTTTCTTT. Protein product: CASSQAFYGMNTEAFF.

This clonotype was detected ten times or more. This rearrangement joins TRBV25-1 to TRBJ1-6, with D perhaps matching TRBD1 (6 bases). The V and J ends lost 5 bases and 1 base respectively, with 9 bases between them. CDR1 is MGHDK and CDR2 is SYGVNS in the germline V gene. The CDR3 is 15 residues long. CDR3 sequence: CASSSTGSYNSPLHF. In DNA, the CDR3 is TGTGCCAGCAGTTCCACAGGGTCCTATAATTCACCCCTCCACTTT.

The chain is built from TRBV10-3 and TRBJ1-2, with D unresolved. The CDR3 contains 13 residues. CDR1 ENHRY and CDR2 SYGVKD come from the germline V gene. V lost 0 bases, J lost 4 bases, and 6 bases lay in between. The CDR3 DNA is TGTGCCATCAGTGAGTCCCGGAGCTATGGCTACACCTTC. Amino acid sequence: CAISESRSYGYTF.

This clonotype was seen a handful of times. The J gene is TRBJ2-7, the V gene TRBV7-2, with TRBD1 matching over 10 bases. V shed 3 bases and J 2 bases; nucleotides not matched to a gene: 4. The germline V gene encodes CDR1 SGHTA and CDR2 FQGNSA. The CDR3 extends over 15 amino acids. Here the CDR3 reads CASSLGQGSTYEQYF. The CDR3 DNA is TGTGCCAGCAGCTTGGGACAGGGGTCAACCTACGAGCAGTACTTC.

There are a few counts of this clonotype. This chain links TRBV28 with TRBJ1-5; no clear D. V lost 3 bases to trimming and J lost 6 bases, with 6 bases between them. CDR1 MDHEN and CDR2 SYDVKM come from the germline V gene. This CDR3 has 12 amino acids. The CDR3: CASSFLLQPQHF. The CDR3 bases are TGTGCCAGCAGTTTCCTCCTTCAGCCCCAGCATTTT.

This clonotype was seen more than once but under ten times. The V call is TRBV19, the J call TRBJ1-5, with D hard to call. The CDR3 has 13 amino acids. V lost 4 bases and J 7 bases, leaving 11 bases between the germline ends. Germline lookup yields CDR1 LNHDA and CDR2 SQIVND (reference sequence). This CDR3 reads CASSSLSSQPQHF. The CDR3 DNA sequence: TGTGCCAGTAGTAGTCTATCCTCCCAGCCCCAGCATTTT.

The J gene is TRBJ2-1, the V gene TRBV5-6; the match to TRBD2 covers 9 bases. The CDR3 has 16 residues. Germline V CDR1 and CDR2: SGHDT, YYEEEE. The J segment lost 2 bases and the V segment lost 4 bases, leaving 7 bases of the junction unmatched. The CDR3 loop reads CASSPDGGGAYNEQFF. In DNA form, the CDR3 reads TGTGCCAGCAGCCCGGATGGCGGGGGGGCCTACAATGAGCAGTTCTTC.

The CDR3 is CASSQSFEQYF. Here the CDR3 DNA reads TGTGCCAGCAGCCAATCTTTCGAGCAGTACTTC. The rearrangement links TRBV3-1 to TRBJ2-7; D is unclear. Germline assignment: CDR1 LGHDT and CDR2 YNNKEL (reference sequence). The CDR3 contains 11 residues. V was trimmed by 2 bases and J by 6 bases, leaving 5 bases between them.

This clonotype turned up a few times. The V and J genes are TRBV6-5 and TRBJ1-2; D uncertain. V lost 2 bases to trimming and J lost 4 bases, with 8 bases between them. CDR3 length equals 13 residues. The germline V gene encodes CDR1 MNHEY and CDR2 SVGAGI. CDR3 amino acids: CASSYGVSYGYTF. Here the CDR3 DNA reads TGTGCCAGCAGTTACGGGGTCAGCTATGGCTACACCTTC.

There are many counts of this clonotype. The rearrangement uses TRBV30 and TRBJ2-1, with 14 positions matching TRBD2. Germline CDR1 is GTSNPN and CDR2 is SVGIG (reference sequence). J lost 3 bases, V lost 3 bases, and 13 bases had no gene match. The CDR3 is 19 residues long. The DNA of the CDR3 is TGTGCCTGGAGGGAATCCGGACTAGCGGGAGGTTCGCACTACAATGAGCAGTTCTTC. It is translated as CAWRESGLAGGSHYNEQFF. The entire variable domain, with the rest obtained from reference TRBV30 and TRBJ2-1, is as follows: SQTIHQWPATLVQPVGSPLSLECTVEGTSNPNLYWYRQAAGRGLQLLFYSVGIGQISSEVPQNLSASRPQDRQFILSSKKLLLSDSGFYLCAWRESGLAGGSHYNEQFFGPGTRLTVL.

This clonotype was recorded many times. The rearrangement uses TRBV2 and TRBJ2-1; TRBD2 agrees at 13 bases. The CDR3 length is 21 residues. V trimming: 10 bases; J trimming: 0 bases; junction bases outside the gene matches: 21. Germline CDR1 reads SNHLY; CDR2 reads FYNNEI. The CDR3 reads CAIIPRPPGLAGSVSYNEQFF. CDR3 nucleotide sequence: TGTGCCATTATCCCCAGACCACCGGGACTAGCGGGATCAGTCTCCTACAATGAGCAGTTCTTC.

There are a few counts of this clonotype. V gene TRBV28 combines with J gene TRBJ1-5, with D unresolved. The CDR3 runs to 12 residues. V was shortened by 4 bases and J by 7 bases, with 8 bases between the two germline ends. Germline V gene lookup returns CDR1 MDHEN and CDR2 SYDVKM. In DNA form, the CDR3 reads TGTGCCAGCAGTTCCGGACCACAGCCCCAGCATTTT. Translating it yields CASSSGPQPQHF. Full variable domain (missing parts from reference TRBV28 and TRBJ1-5): DVKVTQSSRYLVKRTGEKVFLECVQDMDHENMFWYRQDPGLGLRLIYFSYDVKMKEKGDIPEGYSVSREKKERFSLILESASTNQTSMYLCASSSGPQPQHFGDGTRLSIL.

In its sample, this clonotype was seen many times. The J gene is TRBJ1-4, the V gene TRBV5-4, with TRBD1 identical over 8 bases. This CDR3 contains 16 residues. The V gene end was trimmed by 4 bases and the J gene end by 7 bases; junction bases not matched to a gene: 12. Germline lookup yields CDR1 SGHNT and CDR2 YYREEE (reference sequence). CDR3 DNA sequence: TGTGCCAGCAGCCCGAGCGGCGGGACAGGACGTGAAAAACTGTTTTTT. Translating it yields CASSPSGGTGREKLFF.

The V gene is TRBV20-1, the J gene TRBJ2-5; tentative D call: TRBD2 (6 bases). This CDR3 is built from 14 residues. V was cut by 4 bases and J by 4 bases, with 16 bases left in between. Germline-derived CDR1 and CDR2 are DFQATT and SNEGSKA (reference sequence). CDR3 protein: CSATALALIETQYF. The CDR3 region has the DNA TGCAGTGCTACCGCACTAGCCTTGATAGAGACCCAGTACTTC.